The 17 T cell receptor beta chains listed next were all sequenced from one sample in a study of T-cell reconstitution after alpha-beta-depleted transplantation in children. The library targeted TCRbeta and was prepared with unique molecular identifiers. Via MiXCR, TCRdb re-called the PCR reads, giving one row per CDR3 protein. The sample contains about 270,000 distinct CDR3 sequences, more than 8% of which appear only once. The material sequenced was PBMCs from the stem cell graft donor, taken from the stem cell graft. These receptors came from a human donor who donated a stem cell graft to a child with SCID.

The chain's CDR3 is CASNPPAGEKLFF. The CDR3 coding sequence is TGTGCCAGCAACCCCCCGGCGGGTGAAAAACTGTTTTTT. This chain uses TRBV12-3 or TRBV12-4 with TRBJ1-4; D uncertain. The V end was cut by 7 bases, the J end by 7 bases, with 13 bases between. This CDR3 comprises 13 residues.

The chain links TRBV2 to TRBJ2-2; D remains unclear. In germline, CDR1 is SNHLY, CDR2 FYNNEI. The CDR3 length is 12 residues. Trimming took 10 bases from V and 3 from J, leaving 9 bases between them. The CDR3 loop is CATDGYTGELFF. The CDR3 nucleotides read TGTGCCACCGACGGTTACACCGGGGAGCTGTTTTTT.

V is TRBV20-1 and J is TRBJ2-7; 8 bases are a match to TRBD2. CDR1 and CDR2 (germline): DFQATT, SNEGSKA (reference sequence). The ends lost 2 bases at V and 0 bases at J; junction bases unmatched: 6. The CDR3 contains 15 residues. In DNA, the CDR3 is TGCAGTGCTAGAAGGCTAGCGGGTTACTCCTACGAGCAGTACTTC. Amino acids: CSARRLAGYSYEQYF.

This clonotype was found a few times. The J gene is TRBJ2-1, the V gene TRBV15; 8 nucleotides line up with TRBD2. V shed 3 bases, J shed 9 bases, and the junction held 10 bases outside the gene matches. Germline values: CDR1 LNHNV, CDR2 YYDKDF (reference sequence). This CDR3 comprises 15 residues. The CDR3 bases are TGTGCCACCAGCAGTAGATTAGCGGGGACTAGTGAGCAGTTCTTC. This gives the protein CATSSRLAGTSEQFF.

In this sample, this clonotype turned up a few times. The genes are TRBV7-2 and TRBJ2-5; 7 bases align to TRBD1. The CDR3 covers 13 residues. Germline V gene lookup returns CDR1 SGHTA and CDR2 FQGNSA. J gave up 7 bases and V 5 bases, and 7 bases lay outside the gene matches. Written as DNA, the CDR3 is TGTGCCAGCAGCGCCGGGACAGTAGGGACCCAGTACTTC. It translates to CASSAGTVGTQYF.

The V and J genes are TRBV4-2 and TRBJ2-2; D is ambiguous. CDR1 and CDR2 from the germline V gene are LGHNA and YNFKEQ. V dropped 3 bases and J dropped 6 bases, with 5 bases sitting between them. The CDR3 length is 12 residues. The CDR3 spells CASSHLAGELFF. The CDR3 DNA follows: TGTGCCAGCAGCCATTTAGCCGGGGAGCTGTTTTTT.

This clonotype turned up a few times. The chain carries TRBV6-1 and TRBJ2-7, with 9 bases aligning to TRBD1. The CDR3 length is 14 residues. J was trimmed by 5 bases and V by 6 bases; bases with no gene match: 8. CDR1 and CDR2 (germline): MNHNS, SASEGT. The CDR3 loop is CASRGGQGPHEQYF. The CDR3 nucleotides read TGTGCCAGCAGGGGCGGACAGGGGCCCCACGAGCAGTACTTC.

The chain joins TRBV12-3 or TRBV12-4 to TRBJ2-1, with D unresolved. This CDR3 is 14 amino acids long. Trimming took 3 bases from V and 10 from J, leaving 16 bases between them. The CDR3, as DNA: TGTGCCAGCAGTTTGGGCGCGTCGGGCTTGGAGCAGTTCTTC. This gives the protein CASSLGASGLEQFF.

This clonotype was detected only a few times. The chain combines TRBV10-3 with TRBJ2-1; TRBD2 might be the D (5 bases). The length of the CDR3 is 16 residues. Per the germline V gene, CDR1 is ENHRY and CDR2 is SYGVKD. V shed 2 bases and J shed 10 bases, with 21 bases lying between them. CDR3 loop: CAISEPPAAGPREQFF. The CDR3 DNA sequence: TGTGCCATCAGTGAGCCTCCCGCGGCGGGCCCCCGGGAGCAGTTCTTC.

This clonotype was seen a few times. The gene calls are TRBV10-2 and TRBJ2-2; no clear D. CDR3 length equals 13 residues. The germline gives CDR1 WSHSY, CDR2 SAAADI. Trimming removed 7 bases from V and 6 bases from J, with 12 bases in between. The CDR3 DNA follows: TGCGCCAGCACTCAGTATAGGTCCGGGGAGCTGTTTTTT. Amino acids: CASTQYRSGELFF.

The sample holds a few counts of this clonotype. CDR3 sequence: CASSEGKLHNYGYTF. The CDR3 coding sequence is TGTGCCAGCAGTGAAGGGAAACTACACAACTATGGCTACACCTTC. V is TRBV2 and J is TRBJ1-2; D not resolved. The CDR3 contains 15 residues. The V end was cut by 1 base, the J end by 2 bases, with 11 bases between. The germline gives CDR1 SNHLY, CDR2 FYNNEI.

This clonotype has a count of ten or more. V and J are TRBV12-3 or TRBV12-4 and TRBJ2-7; 8 nucleotides agree with TRBD1. This CDR3 has 15 residues. The trim removed 5 bases at V and 1 base at J, leaving 7 bases unmatched. The CDR3 region is CASSDPGQVSYEQYF. CDR3 nucleotide sequence: TGTGCCAGCAGTGATCCGGGACAGGTATCCTACGAGCAGTACTTC.

This clonotype has more than one count but fewer than ten. This rearrangement joins TRBV5-1 to TRBJ2-2; 7 positions agree with TRBD1. This CDR3 has 15 residues. Trimming at V came to 3 bases and at J to 1 base, leaving 3 bases not matched to a gene. The V gene's germline CDR1 is SGHRS and CDR2 YFSETQ. The CDR3 sequence: CASSSQGENTGELFF. Here the CDR3 DNA reads TGCGCCAGCAGCTCCCAGGGGGAGAACACCGGGGAGCTGTTTTTT.

This clonotype was found many times. This rearrangement joins TRBV3-1 to TRBJ2-7; 10 positions match TRBD2. The CDR3 has 15 residues. Germline V gene data show CDR1 as LGHDT and CDR2 as YNNKEL (reference sequence). J lost 4 bases, V lost 0 bases, and 3 bases had no gene match. The CDR3 coding sequence is TGTGCCAGCAGCCAAGATGGGACTAGCGTGTACGAGCAGTACTTC. Its translation: CASSQDGTSVYEQYF.

The chain couples TRBV20-1 to TRBJ2-5, with 7 bases that match TRBD2. This CDR3 spans 12 amino acids. CDR1 is DFQATT, CDR2 SNEGSKA, per germline (reference sequence). CDR3 protein: CSALSGSETQYF. CDR3 sequence (DNA): TGCAGCGCTCTTAGCGGGTCAGAGACCCAGTACTTC.

In its sample, this clonotype was seen a few times. At one boundary the junction diverges from the germline segment, which might be a read error. V and J are TRBV5-1 and TRBJ2-7, with a weak D call TRBD2 (5 bases). Germline CDR1 SGHRS, CDR2 YFSETQ. The CDR3 totals 13 residues. Here the CDR3 reads CASSLEDRAEQYF. The DNA for the CDR3 is TGCGCCAGCAGTTTGGAGGACCGGGCCGAGCAGTACTTC.

This clonotype has just a few counts. This rearrangement joins TRBV5-1 to TRBJ2-1; D might be TRBD1 (7 bases). CDR3 size: 13 residues. Trimming removed 3 bases from V and 6 bases from J, with 10 bases in between. Germline-derived CDR1 and CDR2 are SGHRS and YFSETQ. In DNA form, the CDR3 reads TGCGCCAGCAGCTGGAGGGACAGCAATGAGCAGTTCTTC. Its protein is CASSWRDSNEQFF.